This entry lists 25 T cell receptor beta chains sequenced from one sample in a study of blood T cell repertoires in COVID-19. TCRdb's copy holds only in-frame clones and misses some; the assay was immunoSEQ multiplex PCR. The repertoire holds more than 150,000 clones, 75% to 80% seen once, with approximately 26% in the top ten. The sample taken for sequencing was peripheral blood. These receptors were obtained from a woman aged 70-85 years with acute or convalescent COVID-19.

This clone came up once. The chain recombines TRBV7-9 with TRBJ2-7, with TRBD2 matching 7 bases. V lost 0 bases, J lost 0 bases, and 11 bases stayed unmatched. Germline CDR1 and CDR2: SEHNR and FQNEAQ (reference sequence). This CDR3 has 18 residues. CDR3 DNA sequence: TGTGCCAGCAGCTTAGCCGGGGGGACGGCACAAAGCTCCTACGAGCAGTACTTC. Protein: CASSLAGGTAQSSYEQYF.

This chain connects TRBV7-2 to TRBJ1-5; TRBD1 matches 7 bases. Germline V gene data show CDR1 as SGHTA and CDR2 as FQGNSA. Germline trimming cut 4 bases from V and 3 bases from J; bases unmatched to any gene: 12. CDR3 length: 17 amino acids. Here the CDR3 DNA reads TGTGCCAGCAGCTCTTCGAGACAGGGCCGACTCAATCAGCCCCAGCATTTT. Translation gives CASSSSRQGRLNQPQHF.

The chain recombines TRBV5-1 with TRBJ2-7; TRBD2 might be the D (5 bases). The V end lost 1 base, the J end lost 3 bases, and 14 bases lay between the germline ends. The CDR3 sequence is 15 residues long. Germline V lookup: CDR1 SGHRS, CDR2 YFSETQ. CDR3 region: CASSLNGGVRYEQYF. For the CDR3, the DNA is TGCGCCAGCAGCTTGAACGGAGGAGTCCGCTACGAGCAGTACTTC.

This chain uses TRBV27 with TRBJ1-2; 10 nucleotides agree with TRBD1. Germline CDR1 MNHEY, CDR2 SMNVEV (reference sequence). The CDR3 loop spans 14 amino acids. Trimming removed 5 bases from V and 4 bases from J; junction bases left unmatched: 4. CDR3 in DNA: TGTGCCAGCAGTCCAGGACAGGGGGGCTATGGCTACACCTTC. Amino acid sequence: CASSPGQGGYGYTF.

The J gene is TRBJ1-2, the V gene TRBV7-8; 7 positions match TRBD1. Germline V gene lookup returns CDR1 SGHVS and CDR2 FQNEAQ. After removal of 5 bases from V and 6 bases from J, the junction contained 6 bases not matched to a gene. The CDR3 spans 13 residues. The CDR3 nucleotides read TGTGCCAGCAGCCAGACAGGGATCGATGGCTACACCTTC. Translated: CASSQTGIDGYTF.

The gene calls are TRBV14 and TRBJ2-7; TRBD2 matches 7 bases. The V gene end was trimmed by 3 bases and the J gene end by 6 bases; junction bases not matched to a gene: 2. The CDR3 runs 12 residues. Germline CDR1 reads SGHDN; CDR2 reads FVKESK. CDR3 protein: CASSQVAGEQYF. CDR3 nucleotides: TGTGCCAGCAGCCAGGTAGCGGGCGAGCAGTACTTC.

The gene calls are TRBV5-5 and TRBJ1-2, with 9 positions matching TRBD1. CDR1 and CDR2 from the germline V gene are SGHKS and YYEKEE (reference sequence). The V segment lost 5 bases and the J segment 0 bases; nucleotides outside the gene matches: 5. The CDR3 is made up of 15 amino acids. The CDR3 DNA reads as TGTGCCAGCAGTCGGACAGGGGAAGCTAACTATGGCTACACCTTC. It translates to CASSRTGEANYGYTF.

The V gene is TRBV19, the J gene TRBJ2-3, with 12 bases identical to TRBD1. The CDR3 runs 17 residues. Germline-derived CDR1 and CDR2 are LNHDA and SQIVND (reference sequence). V trimming: 5 bases; J trimming: 3 bases; junction bases outside the gene matches: 9. The CDR3 here is CASSFGPGQGATDTQYF. Written as DNA, the CDR3 is TGTGCCAGTAGTTTCGGACCGGGACAGGGGGCAACAGATACGCAGTATTTT.

This clone was seen a handful of times. J is TRBJ2-7 and V is TRBV7-9, with D perhaps matching TRBD2 (6 bases). Germline-derived CDR1 and CDR2 are SEHNR and FQNEAQ (reference sequence). Trimming took off 5 bases at V and 5 bases at J, with 22 bases between the two ends. This CDR3 contains 16 residues. CDR3 sequence (DNA): TGTGCCAGCAGCGCAGGGACTGGGGGGAATGAGGACGAGCAGTACTTC. This sequence encodes CASSAGTGGNEDEQYF.

In nucleotides, the CDR3 is TGTGCCATCAGGCCCGGACAGGCTCGGCCCGGAAACACCATATATTTT. As protein: CAIRPGQARPGNTIYF. The V call is TRBV10-3, the J call TRBJ1-3; TRBD1 matches at 7 bases. Germline V lookup: CDR1 ENHRY, CDR2 SYGVKD. The CDR3 spans 16 residues. The V segment lost 6 bases and the J segment 4 bases; nucleotides outside the gene matches: 12.

In nucleotides, the CDR3 is TGTGCCAGCAGTTTCCGGGGGGTGAACACTGAAGCTTTCTTT. It translates to CASSFRGVNTEAFF. V gene TRBV27 combines with J gene TRBJ1-1; a weak D match, TRBD1 (5 bases). CDR1 MNHEY and CDR2 SMNVEV come from the germline V gene (reference sequence). The CDR3 covers 14 residues. Trimming cost V 3 bases and J 0 bases, with 8 bases left between them.

The V and J genes are TRBV24-1 and TRBJ2-1; 7 bases fit TRBD2. Germline V CDR1 and CDR2: KGHDR, SFDVKD. The trim removed 2 bases at V and 6 bases at J, leaving 12 bases unmatched. CDR3 length equals 17 residues. The CDR3 loop is CATSDWGGDAATNEQFF. The CDR3 DNA sequence: TGTGCCACCAGTGATTGGGGAGGGGACGCTGCCACCAATGAGCAGTTCTTC.

V usage is TRBV10-1 and J usage is TRBJ2-5, with 10 bases identical to TRBD2. In germline, CDR1 is WNHNN, CDR2 SYGVQD (reference sequence). V lost 6 bases to trimming and J lost 7 bases; unmatched junction nucleotides: 11. The CDR3 is 15 residues long. The CDR3 loop is CASSALAGSMGTQYF. The DNA for the CDR3 is TGCGCCAGCAGCGCACTAGCGGGGTCCATGGGGACCCAGTACTTC.

The rearrangement joins TRBV29-1 to TRBJ1-1, with unresolved D. Deletions cut 0 bases from V and 2 bases from J, with 10 bases between. Germline-derived CDR1 and CDR2 are SQVTM and ANQGSEA. The CDR3 is 14 residues long. The CDR3 sequence is CSVEDLAGNTEAFF. The CDR3 DNA reads as TGCAGCGTTGAAGATCTGGCAGGTAACACTGAAGCTTTCTTT. The variable domain in full, with the rest retrieved from reference TRBV29-1 and TRBJ1-1, is SAVISQKPSRDICQRGTSLTIQCQVDSQVTMMFWYRQQPGQSLTLIATANQGSEATYESGFVIDKFPISRPNLTFSTLTVSNMSPEDSSIYLCSVEDLAGNTEAFFGQGTRLTVV.

This chain connects TRBV7-9 to TRBJ2-7, with D possibly matching TRBD2 (6 bases). The V end lost 8 bases, the J end lost 7 bases, and 30 bases lay between the germline ends. CDR3 length equals 17 residues. Germline CDR1 reads SEHNR; CDR2 reads FQNEAQ (reference sequence). The CDR3 DNA is TGTGCCAGCGGAACACAGGCCGGGCGGCGGGATGGATGGGAGCAGTACTTC. This translates into CASGTQAGRRDGWEQYF.

This rearrangement joins TRBV10-3 to TRBJ2-2; D is unresolved. Germline V CDR1 and CDR2: ENHRY, SYGVKD. The CDR3 length is 13 residues. The V end lost 4 bases, the J end lost 6 bases, and 9 bases lay between the germline ends. The CDR3 here is CAISGYEAGELFF. The DNA of the CDR3 is TGTGCCATCAGTGGTTACGAGGCCGGGGAGCTGTTTTTT.

This chain connects TRBV6-5 to TRBJ1-1; weak D call: TRBD1 (5 bases). CDR3 length equals 16 residues. Trimming removed 2 bases at V and 1 base at J, with 14 bases between. CDR1 and CDR2 (germline): MNHEY, SVGAGI. CDR3 bases: TGTGCCAGCAGTTACGGGGCAGCTAATAAGAACACTGAAGCTTTCTTT. Its translation is CASSYGAANKNTEAFF.

The rearrangement links TRBV13 to TRBJ2-3; D is undetermined. The CDR3 consists of 14 residues. Trimming pared 5 bases from V and 3 bases from J, leaving 12 bases between. Germline V gene lookup returns CDR1 PRHDT and CDR2 FYEKMQ (reference sequence). CDR3 sequence: CASSHTTRTDTQYF. For the CDR3, the DNA is TGTGCCAGCAGCCATACAACCCGAACAGATACGCAGTATTTT. Using reference TRBV13 and TRBJ2-3 for the parts outside the CDR3, the full variable domain is AAGVIQSPRHLIKEKRETATLKCYPIPRHDTVYWYQQGPGQDPQFLISFYEKMQSDKGSIPDRFSAQQFSDYHSELNMSSLELGDSALYFCASSHTTRTDTQYFGPGTRLTVL.

This clone appeared once. The chain employs TRBV18 and TRBJ1-1; 8 positions agree with TRBD1. Germline lookup yields CDR1 KGHSH and CDR2 LQKENI. CDR3 length equals 15 residues. With 3 bases clipped from V and 4 bases from J, the junction kept 7 bases outside the gene matches. The CDR3 region has the DNA TGTGCCAGCTCACCGCTCTTACAGGGGGGCACTGAAGCTTTCTTT. Translated, it gives CASSPLLQGGTEAFF.

A few counts support this clone. The V gene is TRBV29-1, the J gene TRBJ1-1; 9 nucleotides agree with TRBD1. The V and J ends lost 6 bases and 0 bases, in that order; junction bases with no gene match: 8. This CDR3 region has 15 residues. Germline CDR1 is SQVTM and CDR2 is ANQGSEA. The CDR3 region is CSVPGQGKMNTEAFF. CDR3 in DNA: TGCAGCGTCCCGGGACAGGGAAAAATGAACACTGAAGCTTTCTTT.

The chain joins TRBV30 to TRBJ1-6, with D unresolved. The germline V gene has CDR1 GTSNPN and CDR2 SVGIG (reference sequence). The CDR3 has 13 amino acids. V was cut by 3 bases and J by 7 bases, with 10 bases left in between. CDR3 nucleotides: TGTGCCTGGAGCCAACGGGAGAATTCACCCCTCCACTTT. Its protein is CAWSQRENSPLHF.

The chain has TRBV6-6 and TRBJ1-1; D unclear. V lost 6 bases to trimming and J lost 3 bases, with 8 bases between them. The CDR3 sequence is 12 residues long. The germline V gene encodes CDR1 MNHNY and CDR2 SVGAGI (reference sequence). The CDR3 sequence: CASRAGYTEAFF. CDR3 nucleotides: TGTGCCAGCAGGGCAGGTTACACTGAAGCTTTCTTT.

The gene calls are TRBV5-1 and TRBJ2-1, with unresolved D. Germline CDR1 reads SGHRS; CDR2 reads YFSETQ. CDR3 size: 13 residues. V gave up 5 bases and J gave up 3 bases, with 9 bases separating them. CDR3 sequence (DNA): TGCGCCAGCAGTTTCGACAACTACAATGAGCAGTTCTTC. Residues: CASSFDNYNEQFF.

The rearrangement links TRBV6-2 or TRBV6-3 to TRBJ2-5, with 12 positions matching TRBD1. The CDR3 is 16 residues long. V shed 0 bases, J shed 3 bases, and the junction held 2 bases outside the gene matches. Germline loops: CDR1 MNHEY, CDR2 SVGEGT. The CDR3 nucleotides are TGTGCCAGCAGTTACTCGGGACAGGGGGCAGAAGAGACCCAGTACTTC. This translates into CASSYSGQGAEETQYF.

This chain links TRBV12-5 with TRBJ2-3; D is uncertain. V was cut by 0 bases and J by 5 bases, with 15 bases left in between. The CDR3 is 16 residues long. CDR1 and CDR2 (germline): LGHNT, FRNRAP. The CDR3 nucleotides read TGTGCTAGTGGTTTGGTACTCAGCAGGATCGGAGATACGCAGTATTTT. It translates to CASGLVLSRIGDTQYF.